The 23 T cell receptor beta chains in this list originate from one sample, sequenced in a study of blood T cell repertoires in COVID-19. Assay used: immunoSEQ multiplex PCR; TCRdb lists only in-frame clones, some missing. The sample shows approximately 250,000 clones, roughly 85% of them seen only once. The source material was peripheral blood. These receptors originate from a man in his fifties with COVID-19, enrolled during active disease.

The chain carries TRBV24-1 and TRBJ1-5; TRBD1 matches 10 bases. The CDR3 sequence is 16 residues long. Trimming cost V 3 bases and J 3 bases; bases outside gene matches: 4. Germline CDR1 is KGHDR and CDR2 is SFDVKD. The CDR3: CATSDGQGGPNQPQHF. The CDR3 bases are TGTGCCACCAGTGATGGACAGGGGGGCCCCAATCAGCCCCAGCATTTT.

The rearrangement joins TRBV28 to TRBJ1-3, with D uncertain. The CDR3 has 16 amino acids. V lost 3 bases, J lost 0 bases, and 12 bases lay in between. Germline V CDR1 and CDR2: MDHEN, SYDVKM. DNA of the CDR3: TGTGCCAGCAGTTTGGCTGAAAACGACTCTGGAAACACCATATATTTT. The encoded protein is CASSLAENDSGNTIYF.

The rearrangement links TRBV9 to TRBJ1-2, with no clear D. V was clipped by 0 bases and J by 4 bases, with 7 bases between them. The CDR3 extends over 13 amino acids. Looked up from germline, CDR1 is SGDLS and CDR2 is YYNGEE. Here the CDR3 DNA reads TGTGCCAGCAGCGTAGACGGGGTCTATGGCTACACCTTC. It codes for CASSVDGVYGYTF.

The rearrangement joins TRBV2 to TRBJ2-7; D possibly corresponds to TRBD1 (6 bases). The V gene's germline CDR1 is SNHLY and CDR2 FYNNEI. The CDR3 spans 11 residues. Trimming removed 10 bases at V and 4 bases at J, with 11 bases between. The CDR3 bases are TGTGCCACCTCTACAGGGTACGAGCAGTACTTC. Translated: CATSTGYEQYF.

This clone was seen just once. V and J are TRBV5-4 and TRBJ2-1; D ambiguous. Germline CDR1 reads SGHNT; CDR2 reads YYREEE (reference sequence). The CDR3 totals 12 residues. Trimming left V 3 bases short and J 6 bases short, with 7 bases between. DNA for the CDR3: TGTGCCAGCAGCTCGGCTAGCAATGAGCAGTTCTTC. Its protein product is CASSSASNEQFF.

The V and J genes are TRBV24-1 and TRBJ2-2; 11 nucleotides match TRBD2. The germline V gene has CDR1 KGHDR and CDR2 SFDVKD. J gave up 3 bases and V 0 bases, and 8 bases lay outside the gene matches. The CDR3 contains 19 residues. The CDR3 nucleotides read TGTGCCACCAGTGATTTGGAAGGGACTAGCGGAACCTACACCGGGGAGCTGTTTTTT. Protein product: CATSDLEGTSGTYTGELFF.

This clone was seen just once. The J gene is TRBJ2-6, the V gene TRBV6-5; D gene uncertain. V lost 6 bases and J 0 bases, leaving 9 bases between the germline ends. The V gene's germline CDR1 is MNHEY and CDR2 SVGAGI. CDR3 length: 15 amino acids. The DNA for the CDR3 is TGTGCCAGCAGAGAGAATAACTCTGGGGCCAACGTCCTGACTTTC. Translation gives CASRENNSGANVLTF.

The DNA for the CDR3 is TGTGCCAGCAGCGTAGAACAGGGCGGGCATTACAATGAGCAGTTCTTC. Translated: CASSVEQGGHYNEQFF. The chain joins TRBV9 to TRBJ2-1; possibly TRBD1 for D (6 bases). V lost 0 bases and J 4 bases, leaving 14 bases between the germline ends. The CDR3 is made up of 16 amino acids. In germline, CDR1 is SGDLS, CDR2 YYNGEE.

This clone was seen more than once but under ten times. The genes are TRBV28 and TRBJ1-4; 8 bases fit TRBD1. This CDR3 spans 14 amino acids. The trim removed 3 bases at V and 3 bases at J, leaving 0 bases unmatched. The germline gives CDR1 MDHEN, CDR2 SYDVKM. The CDR3 here is CASSLTGANEKLFF. DNA of the CDR3: TGTGCCAGCAGTTTGACAGGGGCTAATGAAAAACTGTTTTTT.

The CDR3 DNA reads TGTGCCAGCAGTGGGGACAGGGATCAGCCCCAGCATTTT. This sequence encodes CASSGDRDQPQHF. This chain uses TRBV25-1 with TRBJ1-5; 9 bases are shared with TRBD1. This CDR3 is built from 13 residues. The germline CDR1 and CDR2 sequences are MGHDK and SYGVNS. J gave up 5 bases and V 4 bases, and 0 bases lay outside the gene matches.

This clone showed up just once. The V gene is TRBV6-2 or TRBV6-3, the J gene TRBJ2-2, with D uncertain. Trimming removed 5 bases from V and 7 bases from J, with 11 bases in between. Germline values: CDR1 MNHEY, CDR2 SVGEGT. This CDR3 region has 13 residues. CDR3 bases: TGTGCCAGCAGTACCCCGGAGAGCGGGGAGCTGTTTTTT. Residues: CASSTPESGELFF.

The chain combines TRBV12-3 or TRBV12-4 with TRBJ2-3; D not resolved. V was shortened by 6 bases and J by 2 bases, with 9 bases between the two germline ends. CDR3 length: 13 amino acids. CDR3: CASRHHSTDTQYF. CDR3 DNA sequence: TGTGCCAGCAGGCACCACTCCACAGATACGCAGTATTTT.

V and J are TRBV2 and TRBJ1-1; TRBD1 matches 9 bases. Per the germline V gene, CDR1 is SNHLY and CDR2 is FYNNEI. The CDR3 spans 14 residues. V lost 7 bases, J lost 5 bases, and 8 bases stayed unmatched. The CDR3 sequence: CASIKTGGFTEAFF. CDR3 nucleotide sequence: TGTGCCAGCATTAAGACAGGGGGTTTTACTGAAGCTTTCTTT.

The chain uses TRBV4-2 and TRBJ1-1, with TRBD1 as a possible D gene (5 bases). The CDR3 length is 15 residues. Trimming took off 1 base at V and 1 base at J, with 10 bases between the two ends. Germline V gene sequence: CDR1 LGHNA, CDR2 YNFKEQ. In DNA form, the CDR3 reads TGTGCCAGCAGCCAAGTGGGGGGACCGAACACTGAAGCTTTCTTT. Amino acids: CASSQVGGPNTEAFF.

The chain couples TRBV11-2 to TRBJ2-2; TRBD1 agrees at 10 bases. Losses at the gene ends were 5 bases for V and 7 bases for J; bases not matched to a gene: 13. Looked up from germline, CDR1 is SGHAT and CDR2 is FQNNGV. The CDR3 loop spans 17 amino acids. CDR3 residues: CASSILPGQGSSGELFF. The CDR3 nucleotides are TGTGCCAGCAGCATCTTACCGGGACAGGGGTCTAGCGGGGAGCTGTTTTTT.

This clone turned up a few times. The chain couples TRBV7-9 to TRBJ1-1; 8 bases match TRBD1. Germline V gene lookup returns CDR1 SEHNR and CDR2 FQNEAQ (reference sequence). The ends lost 5 bases at V and 2 bases at J; junction bases unmatched: 7. This CDR3 has 15 residues. In nucleotides, the CDR3 is TGTGCCAGCAGCCCTCAGGGGGCTTTTAACACTGAAGCTTTCTTT. Translating it yields CASSPQGAFNTEAFF. Full variable domain (remainder filled in from reference TRBV7-9 and TRBJ1-1): DTGVSQNPRHKITKRGQNVTFRCDPISEHNRLYWYRQTLGQGPEFLTYFQNEAQLEKSRLLSDRFSAERPKGSFSTLEIQRTEQGDSAMYLCASSPQGAFNTEAFFGQGTRLTVV.

In its sample, this clone was seen once. The chain has TRBV28 and TRBJ1-2, with 8 bases identical to TRBD1. Looked up from germline, CDR1 is MDHEN and CDR2 is SYDVKM. The V segment lost 3 bases and the J segment 5 bases; nucleotides outside the gene matches: 8. The CDR3 spans 15 residues. The CDR3 loop reads CASSLAQGAGYGYTF. In DNA, the CDR3 is TGTGCCAGCAGTTTGGCCCAGGGGGCAGGGTATGGCTACACCTTC.

This chain connects TRBV30 to TRBJ1-4, with D unclear. This CDR3 has 10 amino acids. V was clipped by 8 bases and J by 8 bases, with 9 bases between them. Germline values: CDR1 GTSNPN, CDR2 SVGIG (reference sequence). The CDR3 here is CAVYREKLFF. The CDR3 DNA reads as TGTGCCGTTTATCGGGAAAAACTGTTTTTT.

This clone was counted a single time. The V gene is TRBV28, the J gene TRBJ1-6; D remains ambiguous. Germline V CDR1 and CDR2: MDHEN, SYDVKM. V lost 5 bases, J lost 0 bases, and 11 bases lay in between. This CDR3 contains 16 residues. CDR3 DNA: TGTGCCAGCAGTCCCGCCGGTAGCTCCTATAATTCACCCCTCCACTTT. Encoded protein: CASSPAGSSYNSPLHF.

The rearrangement joins TRBV7-3 to TRBJ2-3; D remains unclear. CDR3 length: 13 amino acids. Germline V gene sequence: CDR1 SGHTA, CDR2 FQGTGA. The V gene lost 5 bases and the J gene lost 3 bases, with 9 bases spanning the gap. Here the CDR3 DNA reads TGTGCCAGCAGCCCAACATTAACAGATACGCAGTATTTT. Translating gives CASSPTLTDTQYF.

The chain joins TRBV11-1 to TRBJ2-1; tentatively, D is TRBD2 (6 bases). Germline V gene data show CDR1 as SGHAT and CDR2 as FQDESV (reference sequence). The CDR3 consists of 14 residues. V lost 2 bases and J 7 bases, leaving 12 bases between the germline ends. The CDR3 sequence: CASSLNSGVNEQFF. The CDR3 DNA reads TGTGCCAGCAGCTTAAACTCGGGAGTTAATGAGCAGTTCTTC.

This chain links TRBV9 with TRBJ2-3; D not resolved. The CDR3 is made up of 14 amino acids. Per germline, CDR1 SGDLS and CDR2 YYNGEE. V was cut by 0 bases and J by 6 bases, with 11 bases left in between. The CDR3 coding sequence is TGTGCCAGCAGCGTAGACAGTCTTGGGGATACGCAGTATTTT. Protein product: CASSVDSLGDTQYF.

The genes are TRBV4-1 and TRBJ2-5; possible D gene TRBD1, 6 bases. Germline V gene data show CDR1 as MGHRA and CDR2 as YSYEKL. V was cut by 0 bases and J by 13 bases, with 21 bases left in between. The CDR3 is 15 residues long. CDR3 DNA sequence: TGCGCCAGCAGCCAAGACGGTGGGGGCGCAAGGGGTCTGTACTTC. This encodes CASSQDGGGARGLYF.